A selection of T cell receptor beta chains follows, all from one sample in a study of vaccination and CD4 T cells after COVID-19. MiXCR, applied by TCRdb to the PCR reads, yields one record per CDR3 protein. Among some 18,000 distinct CDR3 sequences listed, 60% were seen once. The source material was CD4+ T cells from blood, sampled after SARS-CoV-2 vaccination. These TCRs come from a human donor who had recovered from COVID-19. Both conserved end residues are part of each CDR3. The order of the fields is D gene, clone size, V gene, J gene, CDR3 DNA, CDR3 protein. D genes are given only for firm matches. Only some rows state a clone size, as once, few, many or a class for expanded clones.

>.|few|TRBV6-5|TRBJ1-4
TGTGCCAGCAGTTACTCAGGTTCGGAGAATGAAAAACTGTTTTTT
CASSYSGSENEKLFF
>.|.|TRBV7-3|TRBJ2-2
TGTGCCAGCAGCCCAACGCTCCTTGGCGCCGGGGAGCTGTTTTTT
CASSPTLLGAGELFF
>TRBD2|few|TRBV20-1|TRBJ2-1
TGCAGTGCTAGGGGTCCAGCGGGAGGGAGATACAATGAGCAGTTCTTC
CSARGPAGGRYNEQFF
>.|.|TRBV19|TRBJ1-5
TGTGCCAGTAGTATTCCGACGGCTGGGGGCGATACTCAGCCCCAGCATTTT
CASSIPTAGGDTQPQHF
>TRBD1|.|TRBV4-1|TRBJ1-5
TGCGCCAGCAGGGGGACAGAGACGAGCAATCAGCCCCAGCATTTT
CASRGTETSNQPQHF
>TRBD1|.|TRBV6-1|TRBJ2-5
TGTGCCAGCAGTGAACGGACAGGGCCACAGACCCAGTACTTC
CASSERTGPQTQYF
>.|once|TRBV5-1|TRBJ2-2
TGCGCCAGCAGCCTGACAGGCTCCAACGCCGGGGAGCTGTTTTTT
CASSLTGSNAGELFF
>.|few|TRBV15|TRBJ2-3
TGTGCCACCAGCAGTTTCTCGGCGGCTAGCACAGATACGCAGTATTTT
CATSSFSAASTDTQYF
>.|.|TRBV21-1|TRBJ2-1
TGTGCCAGCAGCAAAGGGACTAGAAGGTACAATGAGCAGTTCTTC
CASSKGTRRYNEQFF
>.|.|TRBV6-1|TRBJ1-5
TGTGCCAGCAGTGCCCGAAGTCATCAGCCCCAGCATTTT
CASSARSHQPQHF
>TRBD1|.|TRBV7-9|TRBJ1-4
TGTGCCAGCAGCTTAGGGGACAGGGGGCGAACTAATGAAAAACTGTTTTTT
CASSLGDRGRTNEKLFF
>.|.|TRBV20-1|TRBJ1-3
TGCAGTGCTAGAGAACACAACTCTGGAAACACCATATATTTT
CSAREHNSGNTIYF
>.|.|TRBV18|TRBJ1-1
TGTGCCGGCTCACCACTCCGGGCCGGGACTGAAGCTTTCTTT
CAGSPLRAGTEAFF
>.|.|TRBV20-1|TRBJ1-6
TGCAGTGTCCAACGTCAGGGTGGCTCACCCCTCCACTTT
CSVQRQGGSPLHF
>TRBD2|.|TRBV20-1|TRBJ2-5
TGCAGTGCGACTGACTTAGCGGGAGGAGAATCGGTTCATGTGGGCCCCCAAGAGACCCAGTACTTC
CSATDLAGGESVHVGPQETQYF
>.|once|TRBV14|TRBJ2-5
TGTGCCAGCAGCCAATTTTTGTCCGAGACCCAGTACTTC
CASSQFLSETQYF
>.|.|TRBV10-3|TRBJ1-5
TGTGCCATCAGTGGGGGGGGGAATCAGCCCCAGCATTTT
CAISGGGNQPQHF
>.|once|TRBV28|TRBJ2-3
TGTGCCAGCAGCCATACGGTGGACACAGATACGCAGTATTTT
CASSHTVDTDTQYF
>.|few|TRBV6-5|TRBJ2-7
TGTGCCAGCAGTTACGAACGGAGCGTAGGCGAGCAGTACTTC
CASSYERSVGEQYF
>.|.|TRBV7-6|TRBJ2-7
TGTGCCAGCAGCTTAGAATCGGGACCGGACGATTACGAGCAGTACTTC
CASSLESGPDDYEQYF
>TRBD1|.|TRBV20-1|TRBJ2-1
TGCAGTGCTAGGACAGGGATTCTACAGTTCTTC
CSARTGILQFF
>.|few|TRBV28|TRBJ2-1
TGTGCCAGCAGTTCCACCAGGATTTACAATGAGCAGTTCTTC
CASSSTRIYNEQFF
>.|.|TRBV7-9|TRBJ2-7
TGTGCCAGCAGCGTTTCAGGCATAGGACCGTCCTACGAGCAGTACTTC
CASSVSGIGPSYEQYF
>TRBD2|few|TRBV20-1|TRBJ2-7
TGCAGTGCTCCCCCGGAGACTAGCGGGAGTGGAGAAGAGCAGTACTTC
CSAPPETSGSGEEQYF
>.|.|TRBV2|TRBJ1-1
TGTGCCAGCAGTGACGCACAGTATGAAGCTTTCTTT
CASSDAQYEAFF
>.|few|TRBV30|TRBJ2-5
TGTGCCTGGAGTGTACGGGAGACCCAGTACTTC
CAWSVRETQYF
>TRBD2|.|TRBV11-3|TRBJ2-5
TGTGCCAGCAGCTCGTGGGAAGCGGGAGAAGAGGAGACCCAGTACTTC
CASSSWEAGEEETQYF
>.|.|TRBV6-5|TRBJ1-5
TGTGCCAGCAGTTACCTTTCAGGGATCAATCAGCCCCAGCATTTT
CASSYLSGINQPQHF
>TRBD2|.|TRBV2|TRBJ2-5
TGTGCCAGCAGTAAAACTAGCGGGACAGTCCAAGAGACCCAGTACTTC
CASSKTSGTVQETQYF
>TRBD1|.|TRBV20-1|TRBJ1-6
TGCAGTGCTAGAAGCGGCACAGGGGAGTATAATTCACCCCTCCACTTT
CSARSGTGEYNSPLHF
>.|few|TRBV7-9|TRBJ2-3
TGTGCCAGCAGCTCACAAGGGACTTCTAGCACAGATACGCAGTATTTT
CASSSQGTSSTDTQYF
>TRBD2|.|TRBV20-1|TRBJ2-3
TGCGGCGGAAAGCGGGGAACTAGCACAGATACGCAGTATTTT
CGGKRGTSTDTQYF
>TRBD1|.|TRBV7-9|TRBJ2-3
TGTGCCAGCAGCAACCGGGACAGGGGTACGGATACGCAGTATTTT
CASSNRDRGTDTQYF
>TRBD2|few|TRBV20-1|TRBJ2-7
TGCAGTGCTCTTACTAGCGGGAGGGCGCGGGGCGAGCAGTACTTC
CSALTSGRARGEQYF
>.|few|TRBV20-1|TRBJ1-3
TGCAGTGCTAGCCTGAGTGCGACTCTCTCTGGAAACACCATATATTTT
CSASLSATLSGNTIYF
>.|.|TRBV18|TRBJ1-2
TGTGCCAGCTCTACTGTGGGCTATGGCTACACCTTC
CASSTVGYGYTF
>.|.|TRBV19|TRBJ2-5
TGTGCCAGTAGTATGAATAAGGGAGGGGGGGAGACCCAGTACTTC
CASSMNKGGGETQYF
>.|few|TRBV4-1|TRBJ2-5
TGCGCCAGCAGCCAAGGGAGGGGGGGAGAGACCCAGTACTTC
CASSQGRGGETQYF
>.|.|TRBV6-1|TRBJ2-5
TGTGCCAGCAGTGGTAGCCTAGTCCCGCAAGAGACCCAGTACTTC
CASSGSLVPQETQYF
>TRBD1|.|TRBV28|TRBJ1-1
TGTGCCAGCAGTAGGGACAGCACTGAAGCTTTCTTT
CASSRDSTEAFF
>.|few|TRBV6-2/TRBV6-3|TRBJ2-5
TGTGCCAGCAGCCCTCTAGCTACCGGGGAGACCCAGTACTTC
CASSPLATGETQYF
>.|few|TRBV6-5|TRBJ2-5
TGTGCCAGCAGTTACTCGTCGGGCGGATTACACCAAGAGACCCAGTACTTC
CASSYSSGGLHQETQYF
>.|.|TRBV28|TRBJ1-5
TGTGCCAGCAGTCCCTCGGGGGCGAGGAGTCGCAATCAGCCCCAGCATTTT
CASSPSGARSRNQPQHF
>TRBD2|.|TRBV7-9|TRBJ2-2
TGTGCCAGCAGCCCCAGCGGGAGGGCCTCCGGGGAGCTGTTTTTT
CASSPSGRASGELFF
>.|.|TRBV4-1|TRBJ1-4
TGCGCCAGCAGCCGCGACGGATTCACGCCTTATAATGAAAAACTGTTTTTT
CASSRDGFTPYNEKLFF
>TRBD1|.|TRBV28|TRBJ2-7
TGTGCCAGCAGCGGACAGGTATGGGAGCAGTACTTC
CASSGQVWEQYF
>TRBD1|.|TRBV2|TRBJ1-6
TGTGCCAGCAGGAGACAGGGATATAATTCACCCCTCCACTTT
CASRRQGYNSPLHF
>TRBD2|.|TRBV6-1|TRBJ2-7
TGTGCTGTAAGGACTAGAATCTACGAGCAGTACTTC
CAVRTRIYEQYF
>TRBD2|few|TRBV6-1|TRBJ2-7
TGTGCCAGCAGTGGACGGACTAGCGGGAGAATATACGAGCAGTACTTC
CASSGRTSGRIYEQYF
>.|.|TRBV27|TRBJ1-2
TGTGCCAGCAGTTTAGGACAGCATTACTATGGCTACACCTTC
CASSLGQHYYGYTF
>.|.|TRBV23-1|TRBJ2-7
TGCGCCAGCGGTCCCGAACCCGGGAGAATAACCTCTTACGAGCAGTACTTC
CASGPEPGRITSYEQYF